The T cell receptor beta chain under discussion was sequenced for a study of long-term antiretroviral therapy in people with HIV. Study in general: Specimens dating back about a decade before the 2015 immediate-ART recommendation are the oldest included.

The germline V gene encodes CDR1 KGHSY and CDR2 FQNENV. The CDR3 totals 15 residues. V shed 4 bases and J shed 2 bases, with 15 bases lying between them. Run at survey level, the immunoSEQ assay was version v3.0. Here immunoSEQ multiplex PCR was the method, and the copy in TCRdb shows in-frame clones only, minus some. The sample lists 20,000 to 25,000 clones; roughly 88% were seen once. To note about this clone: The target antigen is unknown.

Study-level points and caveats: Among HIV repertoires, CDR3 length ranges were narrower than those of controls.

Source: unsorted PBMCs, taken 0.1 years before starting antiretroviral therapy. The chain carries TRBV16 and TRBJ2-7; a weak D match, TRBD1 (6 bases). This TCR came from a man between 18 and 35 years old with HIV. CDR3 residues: CASSLSGQPAYEQYF. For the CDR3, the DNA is TGTGCCAGCAGCCTTTCCGGACAGCCCGCCTACGAGCAGTACTTC.